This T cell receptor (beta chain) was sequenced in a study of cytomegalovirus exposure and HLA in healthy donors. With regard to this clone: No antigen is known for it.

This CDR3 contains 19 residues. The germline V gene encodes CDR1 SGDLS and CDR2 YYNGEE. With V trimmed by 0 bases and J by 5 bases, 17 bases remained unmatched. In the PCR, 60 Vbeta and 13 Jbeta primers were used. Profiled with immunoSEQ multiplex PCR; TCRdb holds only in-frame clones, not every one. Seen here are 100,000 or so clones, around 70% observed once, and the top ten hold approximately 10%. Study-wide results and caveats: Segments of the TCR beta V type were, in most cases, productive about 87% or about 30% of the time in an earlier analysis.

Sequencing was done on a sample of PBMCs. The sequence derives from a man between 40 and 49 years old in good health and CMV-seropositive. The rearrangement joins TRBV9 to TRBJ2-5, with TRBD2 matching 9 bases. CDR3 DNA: TGTGCCAGCAGCGTAGCTACGGGGTGGGCTAGCGGGACGCCGGAGACCCAGTACTTC. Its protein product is CASSVATGWASGTPETQYF.